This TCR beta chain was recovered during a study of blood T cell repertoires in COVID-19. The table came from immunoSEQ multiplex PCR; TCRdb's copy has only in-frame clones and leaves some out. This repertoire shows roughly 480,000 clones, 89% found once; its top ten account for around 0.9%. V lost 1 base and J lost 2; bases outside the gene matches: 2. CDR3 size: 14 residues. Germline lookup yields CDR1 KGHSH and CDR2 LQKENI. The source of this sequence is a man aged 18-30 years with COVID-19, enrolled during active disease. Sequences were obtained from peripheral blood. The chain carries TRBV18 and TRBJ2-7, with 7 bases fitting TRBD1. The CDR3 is CASSPRQGTYEQYF. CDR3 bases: TGTGCCAGCTCACCACGACAGGGAACCTACGAGCAGTACTTC.